The 5 T cell receptor beta chains below all came from one sample that was sequenced in a study of blood T cell repertoires in COVID-19. The assay was immunoSEQ multiplex PCR, and TCRdb's table has in-frame clones only and misses some. The sample contains 130,000 or so clones, roughly 88% of which appear only once. Sequencing was performed on peripheral blood. All receptors come from a man aged 40-49 years with acute or convalescent COVID-19.

This clone has only one observation. This chain uses TRBV5-1 with TRBJ2-3, with D perhaps TRBD1 (5 bases). CDR1 and CDR2 (germline): SGHRS, YFSETQ. The V and J ends lost 3 bases and 4 bases respectively, with 12 bases between them. This CDR3 comprises 14 residues. In DNA form, the CDR3 reads TGCGCCAGCAGCTCCTGGGCAGGGCCAGATACGCAGTATTTT. Translated: CASSSWAGPDTQYF.

This clone has just one count. This rearrangement joins TRBV29-1 to TRBJ2-3, with 8 bases that match TRBD2. The CDR3 covers 15 residues. The V gene end was trimmed by 2 bases and the J gene end by 0 bases; junction bases not matched to a gene: 4. The germline V gene has CDR1 SQVTM and CDR2 ANQGSEA. CDR3 nucleotides: TGCAGCGTTGAACCCACTAGCGGTAGCACAGATACGCAGTATTTT. Its translation is CSVEPTSGSTDTQYF.

The J gene is TRBJ2-5, the V gene TRBV7-6, with D perhaps matching TRBD2 (6 bases). This CDR3 contains 15 residues. V was trimmed by 0 bases and J by 1 base, leaving 9 bases between them. From germline, CDR1 is SGHVS and CDR2 FNYEAQ. The CDR3 DNA reads TGTGCCAGCAGCTTAGCGCGGGGACCCCAAGAGACCCAGTACTTC. Its translation is CASSLARGPQETQYF.

The gene calls are TRBV12-2 and TRBJ2-3; TRBD2 is the table's D call and was not checked against the DNA. TRBV12-2 is recorded as a pseudogene. The CDR3 covers 16 residues. The CDR3 region has the DNA TGTGCAAGTCGCTTAGGCAGCGGGAGGGCCTCAGATACGCAGTATTTT. The encoded protein is CASRLGSGRASDTQYF.

This clone was counted a single time. The genes are TRBV7-9 and TRBJ1-3, with 7 bases lining up with TRBD1. The V gene end was trimmed by 1 base and the J gene end by 3 bases; junction bases not matched to a gene: 6. There are 16 residues in the CDR3. Per the germline V gene, CDR1 is SEHNR and CDR2 is FQNEAQ (reference sequence). The CDR3 region is CASSLGYTGDGNTIYF. DNA for the CDR3: TGTGCCAGCAGCTTAGGATACACAGGGGATGGAAACACCATATATTTT.